Detailed here is one T cell receptor beta chain. The antigen is not known. This sample is part of a study of CD8 T cells in ankylosing spondylitis. Study-wide results and caveats: The authors reported significant enrichment of disease-linked clones in matched ankylosing spondylitis synovial fluid. Earlier reports found some motif variants in synovial fluid and blood in reactive arthritis. The authors found the disease-linked clones to be CD8+ and relatively rare in peripheral blood.

With 6 bases removed from V and 3 bases from J, the gap between germline ends came to 11 bases. From germline, CDR1 is SGHTA and CDR2 FQGNSA. The CDR3 covers 13 residues. TCRdb analysed the 5' RACE reads with MiXCR anew, one entry per CDR3 protein. The data contain 250,000 to 350,000 distinct CDR3 sequences, less than 25% of them singletons. The chain combines TRBV7-2 with TRBJ1-1, with a weak D call TRBD1 (6 bases). What was sequenced was blood, either unsorted or a sorted T cell fraction (not recorded which). The TCR originated in a female donor with ankylosing spondylitis or in good health (not recorded which). CDR3 in amino acids: CASSTGIHTEAFF. Here the CDR3 DNA reads TGTGCCAGCAGTACAGGGATACACACTGAAGCTTTCTTT.